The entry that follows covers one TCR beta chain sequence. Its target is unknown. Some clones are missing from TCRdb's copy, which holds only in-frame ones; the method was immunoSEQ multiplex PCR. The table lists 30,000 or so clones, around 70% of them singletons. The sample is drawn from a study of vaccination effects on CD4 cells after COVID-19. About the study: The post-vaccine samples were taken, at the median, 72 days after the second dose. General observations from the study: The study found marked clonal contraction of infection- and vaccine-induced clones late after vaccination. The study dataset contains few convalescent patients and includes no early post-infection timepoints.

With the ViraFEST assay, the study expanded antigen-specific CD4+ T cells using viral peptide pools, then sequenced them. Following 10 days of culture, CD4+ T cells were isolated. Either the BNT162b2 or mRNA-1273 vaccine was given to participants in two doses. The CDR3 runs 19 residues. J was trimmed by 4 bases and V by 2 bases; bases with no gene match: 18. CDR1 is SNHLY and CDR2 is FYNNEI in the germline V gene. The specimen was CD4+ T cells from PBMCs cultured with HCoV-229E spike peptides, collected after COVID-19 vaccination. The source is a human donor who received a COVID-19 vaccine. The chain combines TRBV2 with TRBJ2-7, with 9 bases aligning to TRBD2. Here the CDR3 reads CASSERVLAGTRGGYEQYF. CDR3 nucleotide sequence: TGTGCCAGCAGTGAAAGGGTGCTAGCGGGAACCCGGGGGGGTTACGAGCAGTACTTC.